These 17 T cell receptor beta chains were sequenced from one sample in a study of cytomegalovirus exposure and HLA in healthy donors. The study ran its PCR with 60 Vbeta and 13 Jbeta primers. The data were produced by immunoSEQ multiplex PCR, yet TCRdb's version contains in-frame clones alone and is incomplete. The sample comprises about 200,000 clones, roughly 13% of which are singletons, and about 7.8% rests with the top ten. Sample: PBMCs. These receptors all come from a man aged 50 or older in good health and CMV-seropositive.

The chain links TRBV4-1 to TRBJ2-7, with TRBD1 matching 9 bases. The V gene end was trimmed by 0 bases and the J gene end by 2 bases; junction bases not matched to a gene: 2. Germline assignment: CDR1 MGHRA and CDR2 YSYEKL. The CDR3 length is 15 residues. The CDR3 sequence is CASSQDGQGTYEQYF. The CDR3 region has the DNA TGCGCCAGCAGCCAAGACGGACAGGGGACCTACGAGCAGTACTTC.

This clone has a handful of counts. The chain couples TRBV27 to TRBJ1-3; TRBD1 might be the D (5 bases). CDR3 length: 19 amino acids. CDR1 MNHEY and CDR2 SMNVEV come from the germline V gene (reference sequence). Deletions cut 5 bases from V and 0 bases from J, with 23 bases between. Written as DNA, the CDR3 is TGTGCCAGCAGTATTATCGGCCCGGGCGGGGCGAACTCTGGAAACACCATATATTTT. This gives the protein CASSIIGPGGANSGNTIYF.

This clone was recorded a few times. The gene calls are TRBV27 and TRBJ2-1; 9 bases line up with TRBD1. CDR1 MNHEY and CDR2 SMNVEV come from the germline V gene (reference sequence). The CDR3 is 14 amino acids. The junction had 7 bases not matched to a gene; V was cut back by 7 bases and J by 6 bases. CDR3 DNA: TGTGCCAGCAAACCGGGACAGGGCCCCAATGAGCAGTTCTTC. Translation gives CASKPGQGPNEQFF.

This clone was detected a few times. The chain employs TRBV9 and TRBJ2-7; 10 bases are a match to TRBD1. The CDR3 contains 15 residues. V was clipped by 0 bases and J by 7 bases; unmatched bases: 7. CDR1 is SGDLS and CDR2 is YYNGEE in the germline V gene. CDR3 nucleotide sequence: TGTGCCAGCAGCGTAGGGACAGGGGGGAATGGAGAGCAGTACTTC. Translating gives CASSVGTGGNGEQYF.

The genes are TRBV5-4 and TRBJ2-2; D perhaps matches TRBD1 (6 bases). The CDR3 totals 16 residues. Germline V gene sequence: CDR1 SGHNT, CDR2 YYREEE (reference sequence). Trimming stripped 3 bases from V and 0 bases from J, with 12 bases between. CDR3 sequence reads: CASSSGTPANTGELFF. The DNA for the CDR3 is TGTGCCAGCAGCTCCGGGACACCCGCGAACACCGGGGAGCTGTTTTTT.

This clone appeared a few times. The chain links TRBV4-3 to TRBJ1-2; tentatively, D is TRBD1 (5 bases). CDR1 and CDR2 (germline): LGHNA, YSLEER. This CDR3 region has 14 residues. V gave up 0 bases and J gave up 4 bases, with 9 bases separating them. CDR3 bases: TGCGCCAGCAGCCAAGATAATAGGGGCTATGGCTACACCTTC. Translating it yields CASSQDNRGYGYTF.

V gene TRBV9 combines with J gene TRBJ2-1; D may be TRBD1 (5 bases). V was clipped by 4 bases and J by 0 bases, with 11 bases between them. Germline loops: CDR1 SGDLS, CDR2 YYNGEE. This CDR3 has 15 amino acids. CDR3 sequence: CASSTRQSSYNEQFF. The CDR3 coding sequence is TGTGCCAGCAGCACACGACAGAGCTCCTACAATGAGCAGTTCTTC.

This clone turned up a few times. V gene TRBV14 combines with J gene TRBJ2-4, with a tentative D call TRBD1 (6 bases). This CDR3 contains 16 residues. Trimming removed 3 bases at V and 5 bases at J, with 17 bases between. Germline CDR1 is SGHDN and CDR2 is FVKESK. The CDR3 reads CASSHYSGTYQNIQYF. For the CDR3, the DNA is TGTGCCAGCAGCCATTACTCCGGGACATATCAAAACATTCAGTACTTC. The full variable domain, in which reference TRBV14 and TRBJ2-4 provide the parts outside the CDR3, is EAGVTQFPSHSVIEKGQTVTLRCDPISGHDNLYWYRRVMGKEIKFLLHFVKESKQDESGMPNNRFLAERTGGTYSTLKVQPAELEDSGVYFCASSHYSGTYQNIQYFGAGTRLSVL.

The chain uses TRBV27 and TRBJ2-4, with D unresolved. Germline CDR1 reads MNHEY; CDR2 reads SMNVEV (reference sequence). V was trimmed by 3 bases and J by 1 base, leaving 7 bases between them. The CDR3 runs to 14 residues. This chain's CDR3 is CASSFSGAKNIQYF. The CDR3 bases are TGTGCCAGCAGTTTTTCCGGGGCCAAAAACATTCAGTACTTC.

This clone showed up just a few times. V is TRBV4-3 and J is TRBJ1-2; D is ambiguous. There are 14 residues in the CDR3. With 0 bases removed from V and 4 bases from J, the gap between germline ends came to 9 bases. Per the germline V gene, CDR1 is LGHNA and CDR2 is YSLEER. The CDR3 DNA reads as TGCGCCAGCAGCCAAGAACAAGGAGTCTATGGCTACACCTTC. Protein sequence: CASSQEQGVYGYTF.

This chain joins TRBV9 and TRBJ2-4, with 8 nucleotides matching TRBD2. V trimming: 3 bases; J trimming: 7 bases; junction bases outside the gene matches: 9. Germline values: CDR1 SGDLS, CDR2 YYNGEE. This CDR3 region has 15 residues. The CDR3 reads CASSAAPGRENIQYF. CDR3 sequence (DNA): TGTGCCAGCAGCGCCGCCCCCGGGAGGGAGAACATTCAGTACTTC.

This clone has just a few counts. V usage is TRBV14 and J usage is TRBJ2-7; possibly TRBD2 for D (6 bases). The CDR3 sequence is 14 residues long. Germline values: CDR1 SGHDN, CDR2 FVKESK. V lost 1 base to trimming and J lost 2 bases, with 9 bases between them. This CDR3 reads CASSQGGGAYEQYF. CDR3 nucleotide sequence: TGTGCCAGCAGCCAAGGAGGAGGGGCCTACGAGCAGTACTTC.

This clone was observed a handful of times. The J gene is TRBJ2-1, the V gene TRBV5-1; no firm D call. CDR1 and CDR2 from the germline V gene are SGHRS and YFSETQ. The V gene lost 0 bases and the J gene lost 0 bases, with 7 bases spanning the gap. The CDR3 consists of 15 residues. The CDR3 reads CASSLGASSYNEQFF. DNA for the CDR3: TGCGCCAGCAGCTTGGGGGCCAGCTCCTACAATGAGCAGTTCTTC.

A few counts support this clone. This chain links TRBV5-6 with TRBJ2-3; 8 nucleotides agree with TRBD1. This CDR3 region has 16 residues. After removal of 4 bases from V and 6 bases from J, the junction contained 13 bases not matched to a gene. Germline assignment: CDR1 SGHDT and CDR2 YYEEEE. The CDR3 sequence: CASSPFSGGAGDTQYF. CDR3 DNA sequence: TGTGCCAGCAGCCCGTTTTCAGGGGGCGCGGGTGATACGCAGTATTTT.

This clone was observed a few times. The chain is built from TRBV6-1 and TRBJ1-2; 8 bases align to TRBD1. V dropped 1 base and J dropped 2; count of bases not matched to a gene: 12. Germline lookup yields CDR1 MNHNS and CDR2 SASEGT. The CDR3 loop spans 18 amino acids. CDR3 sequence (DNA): TGTGCCAGCAGTGAAGTCCTGGGGGACAGGTCCCCGAACTATGGCTACACCTTC. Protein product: CASSEVLGDRSPNYGYTF.

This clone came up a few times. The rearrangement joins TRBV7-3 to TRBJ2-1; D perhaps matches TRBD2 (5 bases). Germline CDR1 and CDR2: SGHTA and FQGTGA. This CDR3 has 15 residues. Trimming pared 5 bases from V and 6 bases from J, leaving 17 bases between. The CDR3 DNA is TGTGCCAGCAGCCCTACTCGGGGTACCGCCAATGAGCAGTTCTTC. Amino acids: CASSPTRGTANEQFF.

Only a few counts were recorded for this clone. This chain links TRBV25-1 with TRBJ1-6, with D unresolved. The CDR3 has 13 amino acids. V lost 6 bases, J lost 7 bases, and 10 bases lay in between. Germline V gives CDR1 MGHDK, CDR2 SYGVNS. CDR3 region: CASRNSRNSPLHF. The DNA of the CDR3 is TGTGCCAGCAGAAACAGCCGGAATTCACCCCTCCACTTT.